This TCR beta chain originates from a study of identical twins (dated by TCRdb to the mid-2010s). Some background on the complete study: To test whether fetal clonotypes persist, the study used deep sequencing on TCR alpha and beta repertoires from monozygotic twins, unrelated adults of various ages, and cord blood. To rule out contamination, replicate twin experiments were performed at different times with different library preparation protocols.

Only healthy Caucasian donors were included. Three unrelated non-twin adults were additionally sequenced: a male aged 18 to 29, a male aged 50 to 59 and a female aged 50 to 59. Using Miltenyi CD45RO+ enrichment and human naive T-cell isolation kits, memory (CD45RO+) and naive T cells were isolated from PBMC. Many counts were recorded for this clonotype. There is no known antigen for this receptor. No much larger clone exists at a distance of one base, and base qualities are not known. What the authors observed across the whole study: Because the same donors could not be followed over many years, the conclusions relied on cross-sectional statistical analysis. Fewer insertions were carried by abundant cord blood beta clonotypes; a weaker similar trend was observed in young adult naive repertoires, while no such trend was observed in memory repertoires. Out-of-frame TCR alpha sequences shared between twins showed an excess of low generation-probability sequences compared with coincidental sharing between unrelated individuals. In monozygotic twins, recombination models systematically underestimated out-of-frame TCR alpha sharing, but the models matched the sharing seen between unrelated individuals. Zero-insertion analyses could be partly confounded by invariant T cells such as MAIT and iNKT, though diverse VJ usage argued against such confounding for most clonotypes. Excess twin sharing in beta out-of-frame sequences was weaker because fewer shared sequences lowered the signal-to-noise ratio.

Preparation of the library involved 5' RACE. The data were produced on an Illumina HiSeq 2000. Template switching added a universal primer binding site, and the final cDNA carried a unique molecular identifier that allowed TCR cDNA molecules to be counted accurately. Specific primers in the conserved constant-segment region were used to synthesize first-strand cDNA for the TCR alpha and beta chains. To control for contamination, each cDNA library was double barcoded with a SMART-Mk sample barcode plus Illumina barcodes. Two successive PCR steps introduced TruSeq adapter sequences along with Illumina sample barcodes. The Illumina HiSeq platform was used with custom primers to sequence TCR alpha and beta cDNA libraries. Turning to the authors' computational methods: Unique molecular identifiers were extracted from raw reads with MiGEC, and CDR3 positions were determined with MiXCR. For each individual, recombination models were inferred using an EM algorithm with the repgenHMM and IGoR tools. Shared clonotypes were analyzed with the tcR package in R, and sharing was normalized by the product of cloneset sizes. Out-of-frame nonproductive sequences were analyzed to study raw recombination free of thymic and clonal selection effects. Through fastp at Q25 and MiXCR, TCRdb rebuilt clones from the public reads, retaining in-frame beta chains. Rows are unified per CDR3 protein, each entry keeping the most common DNA and genes. TCRdb, rather than the study authors, made the V and J calls. The sample data list 350,000 to 500,000 distinct CDR3 sequences, and about a fifth of these were observed just once. Around 10% of the sample goes to the ten largest clones.

The clonotype comes from a man between 45 and 60 years old in good health. Sequencing was done on a sample of naive T cells sorted from blood. This sample's cell subset or site label indicates: cells isolated with a human naive T-cell isolation kit.

The nucleotide sequence is given as TGCAGTGCTCGTAAGGCCCGGGCCCCCTACGAGCAGTACTTC. It translates as CSARKARAPYEQYF. This chain joins TRBV20-1 to TRBJ2-7, with no confidently assigned D gene. The CDR3 sequence holds 14 residues, the cysteine and phenylalanine included. Here the CDR3 DNA is all that survives: 42 bases in frame from base 1. V is pared back by 5 bases and J by 2 bases, with 16 bases lying between the germline termini. The germline V gene encodes CDR1 DFQATT and CDR2 SNEGSKA (reference sequence).